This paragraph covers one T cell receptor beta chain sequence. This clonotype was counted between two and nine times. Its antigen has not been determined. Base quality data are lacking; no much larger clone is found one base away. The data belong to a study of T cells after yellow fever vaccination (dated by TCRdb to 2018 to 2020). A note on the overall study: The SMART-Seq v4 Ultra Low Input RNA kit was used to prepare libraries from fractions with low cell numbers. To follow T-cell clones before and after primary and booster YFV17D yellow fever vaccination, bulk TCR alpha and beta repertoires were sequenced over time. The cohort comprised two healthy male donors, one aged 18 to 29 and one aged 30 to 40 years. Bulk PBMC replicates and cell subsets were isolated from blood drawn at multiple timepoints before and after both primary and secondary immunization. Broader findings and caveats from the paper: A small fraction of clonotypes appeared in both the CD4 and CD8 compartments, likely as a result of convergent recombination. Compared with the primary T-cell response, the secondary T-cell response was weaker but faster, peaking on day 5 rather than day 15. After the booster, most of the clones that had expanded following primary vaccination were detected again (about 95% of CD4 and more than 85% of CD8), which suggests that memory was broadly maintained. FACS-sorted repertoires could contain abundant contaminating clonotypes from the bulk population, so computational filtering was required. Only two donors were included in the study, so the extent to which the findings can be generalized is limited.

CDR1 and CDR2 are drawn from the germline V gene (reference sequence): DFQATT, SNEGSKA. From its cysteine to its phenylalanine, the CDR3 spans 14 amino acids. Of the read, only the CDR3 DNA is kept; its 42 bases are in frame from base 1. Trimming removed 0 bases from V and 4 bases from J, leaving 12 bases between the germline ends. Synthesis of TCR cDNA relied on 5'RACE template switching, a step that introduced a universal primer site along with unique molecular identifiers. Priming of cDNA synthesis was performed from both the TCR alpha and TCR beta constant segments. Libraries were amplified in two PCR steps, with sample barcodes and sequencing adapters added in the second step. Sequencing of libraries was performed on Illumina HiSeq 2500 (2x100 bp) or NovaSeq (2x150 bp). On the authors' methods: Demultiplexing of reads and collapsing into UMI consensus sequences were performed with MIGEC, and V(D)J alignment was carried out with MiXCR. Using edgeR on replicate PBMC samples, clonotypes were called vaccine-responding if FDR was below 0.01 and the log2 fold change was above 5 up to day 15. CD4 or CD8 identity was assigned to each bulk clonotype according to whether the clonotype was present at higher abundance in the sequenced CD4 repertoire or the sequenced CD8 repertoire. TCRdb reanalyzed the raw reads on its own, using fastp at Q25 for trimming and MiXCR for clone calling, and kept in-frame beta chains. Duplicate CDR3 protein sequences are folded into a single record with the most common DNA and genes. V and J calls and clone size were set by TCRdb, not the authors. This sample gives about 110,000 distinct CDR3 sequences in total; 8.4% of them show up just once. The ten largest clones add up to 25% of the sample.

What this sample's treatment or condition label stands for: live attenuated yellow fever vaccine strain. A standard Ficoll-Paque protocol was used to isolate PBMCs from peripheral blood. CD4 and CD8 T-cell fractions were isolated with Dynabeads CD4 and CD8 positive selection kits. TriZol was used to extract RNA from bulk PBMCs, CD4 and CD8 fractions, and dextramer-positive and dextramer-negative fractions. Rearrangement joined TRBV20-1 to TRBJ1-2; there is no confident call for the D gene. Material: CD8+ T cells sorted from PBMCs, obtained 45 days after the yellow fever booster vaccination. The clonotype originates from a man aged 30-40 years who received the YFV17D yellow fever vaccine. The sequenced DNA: TGCAGTGCTAGAGATCTCACAGTCGCCTATGGCTACACCTTC. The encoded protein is CSARDLTVAYGYTF.